These 27 T cell receptor beta chains share one sample of origin, sequenced in a study of graft-versus-host responses after intestinal transplantation. Sequencing used immunoSEQ multiplex PCR; TCRdb keeps in-frame clones, though not all of them. The repertoire includes more than 100,000 clones, over 80% of them detected once, and around 0.12% sits in the top ten. Their antigen targets remain unknown. This specimen was unstimulated CD4+ T cells sorted from spleen or lymph node cells, taken before intestinal transplant. The receptors originated from a human donor who received an intestinal transplant.

The V call is TRBV6-1, the J call TRBJ2-5; D is unclear. Germline V CDR1 and CDR2: MNHNS, SASEGT. There are 11 residues in the CDR3. Trimming cost V 7 bases and J 4 bases, with 7 bases left between them. Here the CDR3 reads CASMGGETQYF. The CDR3 nucleotides read TGTGCCAGCATGGGTGGAGAGACCCAGTACTTC.

The table lists this clone with a count of one. One end of the junction is discordant with germline, which a read error may explain. This rearrangement joins TRBV6-6 to TRBJ2-7; D gene ambiguous. This CDR3 comprises 12 residues. Germline lookup yields CDR1 MNHNY and CDR2 SVGAGI (reference sequence). The CDR3 is CASSYSVDRSDF. The DNA for the CDR3 is TGTGCCAGCAGTTACTCAGTGGACCGCTCCGACTTC.

CDR3 in DNA: TGTGCCAGCTCATACGGACTAGCGGGAGGAGGGGAGACCCAGTACTTC. This sequence encodes CASSYGLAGGGETQYF. The J gene is TRBJ2-5, the V gene TRBV18; 14 positions match TRBD2. Germline CDR1 KGHSH, CDR2 LQKENI. V was pared by 5 bases and J by 5 bases, with 7 bases of the junction left unmatched. The CDR3 loop spans 16 amino acids.

This rearrangement joins TRBV29-1 to TRBJ2-7; D not resolved. CDR1 SQVTM and CDR2 ANQGSEA come from the germline V gene. This CDR3 has 9 amino acids. The V end lost 7 bases, the J end lost 6 bases, and 7 bases lay between the germline ends. Written as DNA, the CDR3 is TGCAGCGAAGAAGGCGAGCAGTACTTC. Translating gives CSEEGEQYF.

DNA for the CDR3: TGTGCCAGCAGTTACTCGACACGGAAGGGAAAAGGGACCTTC. Translated: CASSYSTRKGKGTF. This rearrangement joins TRBV6-5 to TRBJ1-2; D uncertain. CDR3 length: 14 amino acids. The germline V gene has CDR1 MNHEY and CDR2 SVGAGI. Trimming took off 0 bases at V and 14 bases at J, with 19 bases between the two ends.

J is TRBJ2-2 and V is TRBV10-1, with no clear D. CDR3 size: 14 residues. Germline V gene lookup returns CDR1 WNHNN and CDR2 SYGVQD (reference sequence). V was shortened by 4 bases and J by 7 bases, with 13 bases between the two germline ends. Here the CDR3 reads CASSAVQDGGELFF. DNA of the CDR3: TGCGCCAGCAGTGCTGTGCAGGATGGCGGGGAGCTGTTTTTT.

The chain carries TRBV27 and TRBJ1-2, with 7 bases fitting TRBD1. The V segment lost 3 bases and the J segment 4 bases; nucleotides outside the gene matches: 2. CDR1 is MNHEY and CDR2 is SMNVEV in the germline V gene (reference sequence). This CDR3 spans 13 amino acids. The CDR3 nucleotides are TGTGCCAGCAGTTTGACAGGGAGCTATGGCTACACCTTC. Encoded protein: CASSLTGSYGYTF.

V gene TRBV6-6 combines with J gene TRBJ2-7; D perhaps matches TRBD1 (5 bases). CDR1 and CDR2 from the germline V gene are MNHNY and SVGAGI (reference sequence). CDR3 size: 13 residues. The V and J ends lost 2 bases and 6 bases respectively, with 11 bases between them. CDR3 in DNA: TGTGCCAGCAGTTACGGACAAGTTACCGAGCAGTACTTC. It yields the protein CASSYGQVTEQYF.

The V and J genes are TRBV27 and TRBJ2-1; TRBD2 matches 9 bases. V lost 9 bases to trimming and J lost 0 bases; unmatched junction nucleotides: 6. The CDR3 spans 15 residues. The germline CDR1 and CDR2 sequences are MNHEY and SMNVEV (reference sequence). DNA of the CDR3: TGTGCCAGTAGCGGGAGCCTGAGCTCCTACAATGAGCAGTTCTTC. This encodes CASSGSLSSYNEQFF.

This sequence joins TRBV2 and TRBJ1-2; D remains ambiguous. The CDR3 consists of 11 residues. Germline values: CDR1 SNHLY, CDR2 FYNNEI. The V gene lost 1 base and the J gene lost 14 bases, with 11 bases spanning the gap. The CDR3 region has the DNA TGTGCCAGCAGTGAAGGAAGGTTGGGGACCTTC. The encoded protein is CASSEGRLGTF.

CDR3 sequence: CASSKSRAQAKNIQYF. The DNA of the CDR3 is TGTGCCAGTAGTAAGTCCAGAGCACAAGCCAAAAACATTCAGTACTTC. V usage is TRBV19 and J usage is TRBJ2-4; D is uncertain. Trimming took 4 bases from V and 0 from J, leaving 13 bases between them. Germline lookup yields CDR1 LNHDA and CDR2 SQIVND (reference sequence). The CDR3 has 16 residues.

Turning to this clone: Other DNA sequences from this sample encode an identical CDR3 as well. The J gene is TRBJ1-4, the V gene TRBV18; tentative D call: TRBD1 (5 bases). The V end lost 3 bases, the J end lost 8 bases, and 10 bases lay between the germline ends. The germline CDR1 and CDR2 sequences are KGHSH and LQKENI. This CDR3 contains 13 residues. CDR3: CASSPGVSEKLFF. The CDR3, as DNA: TGTGCCAGCTCACCGGGGGTTTCCGAAAAACTGTTTTTT.

The chain employs TRBV30 and TRBJ2-4; 7 bases match TRBD1. Germline lookup yields CDR1 GTSNPN and CDR2 SVGIG (reference sequence). CDR3 length equals 16 residues. Trimming took 3 bases from V and 4 from J; bases not matched to a gene: 12. As DNA, the CDR3 is TGTGCCTGGAGGGGACAGACCGACCCAATTAAAAACATTCAGTACTTC. This encodes CAWRGQTDPIKNIQYF.

The table lists this clone with a few counts. This chain uses TRBV6-6 with TRBJ2-7, with D possibly TRBD1 on 6 matching bases. Trimming took off 6 bases at V and 1 base at J, with 16 bases between the two ends. This CDR3 is 15 amino acids long. Germline assignment: CDR1 MNHNY and CDR2 SVGAGI (reference sequence). The CDR3 loop reads CASRPDRTSSYEQYF. DNA of the CDR3: TGTGCCAGCAGACCCGACAGGACCTCTTCCTACGAGCAGTACTTC.

This clone was detected once. This sequence joins TRBV7-8 and TRBJ2-3; maybe TRBD1 (6 bases). V was cut by 4 bases and J by 4 bases, with 12 bases left in between. This CDR3 has 14 amino acids. Germline values: CDR1 SGHVS, CDR2 FQNEAQ. CDR3 coding DNA: TGTGCCAGCAGCTACAGACAGGCAGCAGATACGCAGTATTTT. Its protein is CASSYRQAADTQYF.

This chain uses TRBV5-8 with TRBJ2-5; D gene uncertain. This CDR3 is 12 amino acids long. Germline CDR1 SGHTS, CDR2 YDEGEE. Trimming stripped 1 base from V and 1 base from J, with 2 bases between. This CDR3 is CASSLSQETQYF. DNA for the CDR3: TGTGCCAGCAGCTTGTCCCAAGAGACCCAGTACTTC.

The gene calls are TRBV5-3 and TRBJ2-2; 7 nucleotides agree with TRBD2. Being an ORF, TRBV5-3 has a function that is uncertain. The CDR3 covers 16 residues. J lost 7 bases, V lost 4 bases, and 13 bases had no gene match. CDR3: CARSRRGRADNGELFF. The CDR3 DNA sequence: TGTGCCAGAAGCCGTCGGGGGAGGGCCGACAACGGGGAGCTGTTTTTT.

V and J are TRBV11-3 and TRBJ1-1; D unclear. CDR3 size: 13 residues. The germline V gene has CDR1 SGHNT and CDR2 YENEEA. Trimming removed 8 bases at V and 1 base at J, with 11 bases between. The CDR3 protein is CASGRQRNTEAFF. CDR3 DNA: TGTGCCAGCGGAAGACAACGGAACACTGAAGCTTTCTTT.

The genes are TRBV19 and TRBJ2-3; D remains unclear. V was clipped by 0 bases and J by 14 bases, with 18 bases between them. There are 14 residues in the CDR3. CDR1 is LNHDA and CDR2 is SQIVND in the germline V gene (reference sequence). CDR3 region: CASSIDRVQVTRYF. In DNA form, the CDR3 reads TGTGCCAGTAGTATAGATCGTGTTCAGGTAACGAGGTATTTT.

The chain links TRBV12-5 to TRBJ1-1; D is ambiguous. The V and J ends lost 1 base and 7 bases respectively, with 4 bases between them. CDR1 LGHNT and CDR2 FRNRAP come from the germline V gene. The CDR3 totals 11 residues. The DNA of the CDR3 is TGTGCTAGTGGTTTGGCGGGTGAAGCTTTCTTT. The encoded protein is CASGLAGEAFF.

The V gene is TRBV7-3, the J gene TRBJ1-1, with TRBD1 identical over 10 bases. CDR1 SGHTA and CDR2 FQGTGA come from the germline V gene. The CDR3 runs 15 residues. Losses at the gene ends were 3 bases for V and 4 bases for J; bases not matched to a gene: 5. The CDR3, as DNA: TGTGCCAGCAGCTTGACAGGGGGCGTGGGCACTGAAGCTTTCTTT. Encoded protein: CASSLTGGVGTEAFF.

The rearrangement joins TRBV6-4 to TRBJ1-1; D might be TRBD1 (5 bases). CDR1 and CDR2 (germline): MRHNA, SNTAGT. The germline V and J ends were trimmed by 6 bases and 3 bases, with 14 bases remaining between them. The CDR3 is 14 residues long. The CDR3 nucleotides read TGTGCCAGCAGGATTCGGCTGGGGGACACTGAAGCTTTCTTT. Translating it yields CASRIRLGDTEAFF.

The gene calls are TRBV6-5 and TRBJ2-1; perhaps D is TRBD1 or TRBD2 (5 bases each). V lost 6 bases and J 3 bases, leaving 15 bases between the germline ends. Per the germline V gene, CDR1 is MNHEY and CDR2 is SVGAGI. The CDR3 runs to 15 residues. The CDR3: CASSPRSGRYNEQFF. The CDR3 nucleotides are TGTGCCAGCAGCCCCCGCTCGGGACGCTACAATGAGCAGTTCTTC.

V gene TRBV7-3 combines with J gene TRBJ2-1; D not certain. CDR1 and CDR2 (germline): SGHTA, FQGTGA. This CDR3 is built from 13 residues. Trimming cost V 2 bases and J 3 bases, with 5 bases left between them. The chain's CDR3 is CASSLAIYNEQFF. The CDR3 DNA reads TGTGCCAGCAGCTTAGCGATCTACAATGAGCAGTTCTTC.

The chain carries TRBV9 and TRBJ1-1; no reliable D call. Germline V gene sequence: CDR1 SGDLS, CDR2 YYNGEE. The CDR3 totals 15 residues. Trimming pared 0 bases from V and 0 bases from J, leaving 9 bases between. As DNA, the CDR3 is TGTGCCAGCAGCGTAGATTCCCAAATGAACACTGAAGCTTTCTTT. Protein sequence: CASSVDSQMNTEAFF.

This chain's CDR3 is CASSFSGRGQQPQHF. CDR3 bases: TGTGCCAGCAGTTTCTCCGGCCGAGGCCAGCAGCCCCAGCATTTT. This sequence joins TRBV28 and TRBJ1-5; D is unclear. There are 15 residues in the CDR3. CDR1 and CDR2 (germline): MDHEN, SYDVKM. The V gene lost 3 bases and the J gene lost 7 bases, with 16 bases spanning the gap.

The chain links TRBV5-1 to TRBJ2-7; D possibly corresponds to TRBD1 (5 bases). This CDR3 has 15 residues. Trimming left V 0 bases short and J 5 bases short, with 15 bases between. The germline gives CDR1 SGHRS, CDR2 YFSETQ. CDR3 DNA: TGCGCCAGCAGCTTGGCAGGGCAGGGCAGGGACGAGCAGTACTTC. Translation gives CASSLAGQGRDEQYF.